Shown below are 8 T cell receptor beta chains from a single sample sequenced in a study of blood T cell repertoires in COVID-19. The protocol was immunoSEQ multiplex PCR, while the TCRdb copy is restricted to in-frame clones and leaves out a portion. The table shows over 60,000 clones, with about 70% occurring only once. The sequencing sample was made of peripheral blood. These receptors were collected from a woman older than 75 with acute or convalescent COVID-19.

The DNA for the CDR3 is TGCGCCAGCGCCCTAGGCACCGAAGAGACCCAGTACTTC. Translated: CASALGTEETQYF. The chain links TRBV5-1 to TRBJ2-5, with unresolved D. V lost 7 bases to trimming and J lost 3 bases, with 13 bases between them. This CDR3 region has 13 residues. Germline assignment: CDR1 SGHRS and CDR2 YFSETQ.

The chain joins TRBV11-3 to TRBJ2-5; 7 nucleotides agree with TRBD1. The V gene end was trimmed by 5 bases and the J gene end by 2 bases; junction bases not matched to a gene: 8. Germline lookup yields CDR1 SGHNT and CDR2 YENEEA. The length of the CDR3 is 15 residues. The CDR3 is CASSLTPGQQETQYF. In DNA, the CDR3 is TGTGCCAGCAGCCTGACCCCGGGACAGCAAGAGACCCAGTACTTC.

The J gene is TRBJ2-1, the V gene TRBV28; the D is unclear. The CDR3 consists of 12 residues. V was shortened by 6 bases and J by 2 bases, with 5 bases between the two germline ends. The germline gives CDR1 MDHEN, CDR2 SYDVKM. CDR3 amino acids: CASSRPYNEQFF. The CDR3, as DNA: TGTGCCAGCAGCCGTCCCTACAATGAGCAGTTCTTC.

The V gene is TRBV24-1, the J gene TRBJ2-2; 10 positions agree with TRBD1. Germline V CDR1 and CDR2: KGHDR, SFDVKD. The CDR3 runs 18 residues. With V trimmed by 5 bases and J by 3 bases, 11 bases remained unmatched. The CDR3 is CATSVSGQGPVYTGELFF. The DNA for the CDR3 is TGTGCCACCAGTGTTTCGGGACAGGGGCCCGTCTACACCGGGGAGCTGTTTTTT.

This clone was picked up a small number of times. V is TRBV7-2 and J is TRBJ2-3, with D possibly matching TRBD2 (6 bases). V gave up 3 bases and J gave up 5 bases, with 15 bases separating them. Per germline, CDR1 SGHTA and CDR2 FQGNSA. CDR3 size: 15 residues. The CDR3 here is CASSLTRGVEDTQYF. The DNA for the CDR3 is TGTGCCAGCAGCTTGACTAGGGGAGTGGAAGATACGCAGTATTTT.

The V gene is TRBV5-1, the J gene TRBJ1-2, with D unresolved. The CDR3 has 14 residues. Germline V CDR1 and CDR2: SGHRS, YFSETQ. Trimming left V 4 bases short and J 8 bases short, with 18 bases between. In DNA form, the CDR3 reads TGCGCCAGCAGCAGCTCCGGGAACCTTCAGGGCTACACCTTC. Translated: CASSSSGNLQGYTF.

The chain is built from TRBV7-2 and TRBJ1-2, with D possibly TRBD1 on 6 matching bases. V lost 1 base and J 7 bases, leaving 19 bases between the germline ends. The CDR3 consists of 16 residues. The germline V gene encodes CDR1 SGHTA and CDR2 FQGNSA. CDR3 in amino acids: CASSLGGAGGSSGYTF. In DNA form, the CDR3 reads TGTGCCAGCAGCTTAGGGGGAGCGGGGGGCTCGAGTGGCTACACCTTC.

V usage is TRBV27 and J usage is TRBJ2-1, with 10 bases identical to TRBD2. The CDR3 runs 17 residues. CDR1 is MNHEY and CDR2 is SMNVEV in the germline V gene (reference sequence). With V trimmed by 3 bases and J by 9 bases, 14 bases remained unmatched. The CDR3 loop reads CASSFQPSGRSLGEQFF. Here the CDR3 DNA reads TGTGCCAGCAGTTTTCAGCCTAGCGGGAGATCTTTAGGTGAGCAGTTCTTC.